Here is one TCR beta chain with its context. The sample is drawn from a study of T cell responses to AZD1222 COVID-19 vaccine. Sequencing was performed with immunoSEQ multiplex PCR; in TCRdb, only in-frame clones are kept and a portion is missing. This sample has 150,000 to 200,000 clones, with about 86% found just once. V was shortened by 1 base and J by 0 bases, with 16 bases between the two germline ends. Germline-derived CDR1 and CDR2 are SEHNR and FQNEAQ (reference sequence). This CDR3 region has 18 residues. V usage is TRBV7-9 and J usage is TRBJ2-4; D may match TRBD1 or TRBD2 (6 bases each). The sample here was peripheral blood, taken on day 0 of AZD1222 vaccination. The clonotype originates from an adult in good health. In DNA form, the CDR3 reads TGTGCCAGCAGCTTAGGCAAAGAGGGGGGTTTAGCCAAAAACATTCAGTACTTC. It yields the protein CASSLGKEGGLAKNIQYF.